These T cell receptor beta chains were read from a single sample in a study of blood T cell repertoires in COVID-19. Generated by immunoSEQ multiplex PCR, the TCRdb table keeps only in-frame clones and is missing some. The table shows roughly 290,000 clones, with approximately 85% occurring only once. Sequences were obtained from PBMCs or T cells enriched from blood (not recorded which). The receptors come from a woman aged 25 to 39 who had recovered from COVID-19. The CDR3 runs from the conserved cysteine through the conserved F or W. A D gene is named only where the DNA matches it firmly. The size entry is marked missing in some rows and otherwise reads once, few, many or a size class.

clone size,J gene,CDR3 length,D gene,V gene,CDR3 DNA,CDR3 protein
.,TRBJ2-7,13,.,TRBV9,TGTGCCAGCAGCGTAGACAGGTCCCACGAGCAGTACTTC,CASSVDRSHEQYF
few,TRBJ1-5,14,TRBD1,TRBV19,TGTGCCAGTAGTTGGGACAGAAGCAATCAGCCCCAGCATTTT,CASSWDRSNQPQHF
.,TRBJ1-1,15,TRBD1,TRBV6-5,TGTGCCAGCAGCTTGTTTAAGAACAGGGGCACTGAAGCTTTCTTT,CASSLFKNRGTEAFF
few,TRBJ2-1,16,.,TRBV3-1/TRBV3-2,TGTGCCAGCAGCCAAGTTTCAGGGTCCGTCTACAATGAGCAGTTCTTC,CASSQVSGSVYNEQFF
.,TRBJ1-5,12,.,TRBV1,TGCACCAGCCGACAGGCCGGTGCGCCCCAGCATTTT,CTSRQAGAPQHF
.,TRBJ1-3,19,.,TRBV23-1,TGCGCCAGCAGTCAATGGGGGCTCCGGGATTTTTACGCCGGAAACACCATATATTTT,CASSQWGLRDFYAGNTIYF
.,TRBJ1-1,16,.,TRBV7-9,TGTGCCAGCAGCGCGCGGCCCAGGGTTATAGACACTGAAGCTTTCTTT,CASSARPRVIDTEAFF
.,TRBJ1-2,17,.,TRBV13,TGTGCCAGCAGCCCGCGAAGGCAGGGTGAGACTCCGGGTGGCTACACCTTC,CASSPRRQGETPGGYTF
once,TRBJ2-7,15,.,TRBV3-1/TRBV3-2,TGTGCCAGCAGCCAAGAGGGGACACTCTCCTACGAGCAGTACTTC,CASSQEGTLSYEQYF
.,TRBJ1-3,15,.,TRBV7-9,TGTGCCAGCAGCCTCCTGACAAGATCTGGAAACACCATATATTTT,CASSLLTRSGNTIYF
.,TRBJ2-3,15,TRBD2,TRBV18,TGTGCCAGCTCACCACGGGGAGGGGCGACAGATACGCAGTATTTT,CASSPRGGATDTQYF
.,TRBJ1-2,13,.,TRBV6-6,TGTGCCAGCAGTGCCTTGGGGGGGAGTGGCTACACCTTC,CASSALGGSGYTF
.,TRBJ1-1,13,.,TRBV7-9,TGTGCCAGCAGCTTACGGACGGGGGGCTCGGCTTTCTTT,CASSLRTGGSAFF
few,TRBJ1-1,14,.,TRBV6-4,TGTGCCAGCACGGCGGCGCCGGGGAACACTGAAGCTTTCTTT,CASTAAPGNTEAFF
once,TRBJ1-5,16,TRBD1,TRBV28,TGTGCCAGCAGTTTAAGGAGGACAGGGGGCGATCAGCCCCAGCATTTT,CASSLRRTGGDQPQHF
.,TRBJ2-5,13,.,TRBV7-9,TGTGCCGGTAGCTCAGGGTGGGGAGAGACCCAGTACTTC,CAGSSGWGETQYF
.,TRBJ2-7,15,.,TRBV19,TGTGCCAGTAGTACCCAGGCTACTTATACCTACGAGCAGTACTTC,CASSTQATYTYEQYF
.,TRBJ2-3,14,.,TRBV7-2,TGTGCCAGCAGCCTCAGGACTGGCACAGATACGCAGTATTTT,CASSLRTGTDTQYF
.,TRBJ1-6,14,.,TRBV7-2,TGTGCCAGCAGCTTATTAGCGGTCGATTCACCCCTCCACTTT,CASSLLAVDSPLHF
.,TRBJ1-2,13,.,TRBV7-2,TGTGCCAGCAGCCTGGACCCAGCGGGGGGCTACACCTTC,CASSLDPAGGYTF
few,TRBJ2-4,14,.,TRBV28,TGTGCCAGCAGGACCCCCAGGGGCGGAAACATTCAGTACTTC,CASRTPRGGNIQYF
.,TRBJ1-2,17,.,TRBV4-1,TGCGCCAGCAGCCAAGGGTTTACGGGGGGCCGGGACTATGGCTACACCTTC,CASSQGFTGGRDYGYTF
.,TRBJ2-7,13,.,TRBV21-1,TGTGCCACCTTACCGGGACAGACCTACGAGCAGTACTTC,CATLPGQTYEQYF
once,TRBJ2-1,14,TRBD2,TRBV11-2,TGTGCCAGCAGCTTAGCGGGGGGGCTCAATGAGCAGTTCTTC,CASSLAGGLNEQFF
once,TRBJ2-5,16,.,TRBV7-3,TGTGCCAGCAGCTTAGTCCCTAGTTCGGGAAAAGAGACCCAGTACTTC,CASSLVPSSGKETQYF
.,TRBJ2-7,14,TRBD2,TRBV5-8,TGTGCCAGCAGCATACGGGGGGGAGGTAGCGAGCAGTACTTC,CASSIRGGGSEQYF
.,TRBJ1-5,13,.,TRBV25-1,TGTGCCAGCAGTCCGGGAACCAATCAGCCCCAGCATTTT,CASSPGTNQPQHF
.,TRBJ1-5,17,.,TRBV28,TGTGCCAGCAGTTCGATGGAATACAGGGCCCTTAATCAGCCCCAGCATTTT,CASSSMEYRALNQPQHF
once,TRBJ1-4,14,TRBD1,TRBV6-1,TGTGCCAGCAGGAGGGACAGCGGCAATGAAAAACTGTTTTTT,CASRRDSGNEKLFF
once,TRBJ1-5,14,.,TRBV4-2,TGTGCCAGCAGCCAGCAACCAGGGGATCAGCCCCAGCATTTT,CASSQQPGDQPQHF
.,TRBJ2-2,15,.,TRBV28,TGTGCCAGCAGTGTAAGACTCCCCCCCACCGGGGAGCTGTTTTTT,CASSVRLPPTGELFF
few,TRBJ1-2,15,.,TRBV28,TGTGCCAGCAGCCTAAACCCCAGGGGCACTGATGGCTACACCTTC,CASSLNPRGTDGYTF
.,TRBJ1-5,15,.,TRBV9,TGTGCCAGCAGCGTAGACGACAGCCTGAACCAGCCCCAGCATTTT,CASSVDDSLNQPQHF
.,TRBJ1-1,11,TRBD1,TRBV25-1,TGTGCCAGCAGGGCAGGGGGCAAGGCTTTCTTT,CASRAGGKAFF
.,TRBJ2-1,14,.,TRBV15,TGTGCCACCAGCAGAGAGGGGGCCGGGGATGAGCAGTTCTTC,CATSREGAGDEQFF
.,TRBJ2-1,16,TRBD1,TRBV11-3,TGTGCCAGCAGCTTAGTTGGGACAGCCACCTACAATGAGCAGTTCTTC,CASSLVGTATYNEQFF
few,TRBJ1-5,19,TRBD1,TRBV4-1,TGCGCCAGCAGCCAATACAGGATGGATTCCGACAGGGGCAATCAGCCCCAGCATTTT,CASSQYRMDSDRGNQPQHF
.,TRBJ1-1,18,TRBD1,TRBV10-1,TGCGCCAGCAGTAGGGGTCCCGGGACAGGGGCCGAGAACACTGAAGCTTTCTTT,CASSRGPGTGAENTEAFF
.,TRBJ2-3,16,.,TRBV27,TGTGCCAGCAGTTCTTTGGAGACCTCTAGCACAGATACGCAGTATTTT,CASSSLETSSTDTQYF
.,TRBJ2-2,15,TRBD2,TRBV29-1,TGCAGCGTTTCCAGCGGGAGTGGGAACACCGGGGAGCTGTTTTTT,CSVSSGSGNTGELFF
once,TRBJ1-2,15,.,TRBV4-1,TGCGCCAGCAGCCAGTACTTTCAGGGTTTGGATGGCTACACCTTC,CASSQYFQGLDGYTF